This T cell receptor (beta chain) was sequenced in a study of shared clonotypes between healthy human individuals. Looked up from germline, CDR1 is MNHNS and CDR2 is SASEGT. V was trimmed by 1 base and J by 5 bases, leaving 15 bases between them. This CDR3 spans 15 amino acids. Some clones are missing from TCRdb's copy, which holds only in-frame ones; the method was immunoSEQ multiplex PCR. The sample carries 550,000 to 800,000 clones, 90% recorded once. The V call is TRBV6-1, the J call TRBJ2-7; weak D call: TRBD2 (6 bases). The sample comprised memory CD8+ T cells from PBMCs. Subset here: CD45RO+ cells pooled with CCR7-negative TemRA cells. The TCR sequence derives from a man aged 18-30 years in good health. Some clones in this sample may be carry-over from other donors' samples. CDR3 coding DNA: TGTGCCAGCAGTGAAGGGTACGGGAGAGGCAACGAGCAGTACTTC. It encodes CASSEGYGRGNEQYF.